This T cell receptor beta chain was obtained from a study of blood T cell repertoires in COVID-19. V shed 8 bases and J shed 0 bases, with 20 bases lying between them. CDR1 and CDR2 from the germline V gene are SNHLY and FYNNEI. This CDR3 has 17 amino acids. Data came from immunoSEQ multiplex PCR; TCRdb stores just in-frame clones and leaves some out. The data contain some 140,000 clones, roughly four fifths of them singletons. The rearrangement joins TRBV2 to TRBJ1-5, with D perhaps TRBD1 (5 bases). Sequenced: peripheral blood. The source is a woman aged 60 to 75 with COVID-19, enrolled during active disease. CDR3 sequence: CASSSLGAGYSNQPQHF. The DNA for the CDR3 is TGTGCCAGCTCCTCTTTAGGGGCAGGTTATAGCAATCAGCCCCAGCATTTT.